The clone carrying this T cell receptor beta chain appeared a few times. Its specificity is not known. The data were obtained in a study of blood T cells in healthy people across ages. General study results and limits: Naive T cell percentage showed a strong correlation with TCR beta diversity. Getting older went along with TCR beta diversity per million T cells dropping roughly linearly.

CDR1 and CDR2 (germline): LNHNV, YYDKDF (reference sequence). The CDR3 length is 15 residues. Trimming stripped 0 bases from V and 10 bases from J, with 16 bases between. PCR was performed a second time for about 7 to 12 cycles using a sample-barcoded 5' primer and a J-beta primer mix. A template-switch adaptor with 12 random nucleotides tagged each cDNA molecule. TCRdb ran MiXCR on the 5' RACE reads and lists one entry per CDR3 protein. Here the sample spans 600,000 to 650,000 distinct CDR3 sequences, roughly 50% being singletons. V is TRBV15 and J is TRBJ2-1, with D perhaps TRBD1 (6 bases). The TCR originated in a man in his 60s in good health. The sequencing input was blood. For the CDR3, the DNA is TGTGCCACCAGCAGAGATAGGGTAGGGGGAAGAGAGCAGTTCTTC. Translation: CATSRDRVGGREQFF.